Presented here are 32 T cell receptor beta chains from one specimen sequenced in a study of shared clonotypes between healthy human individuals. Libraries were prepared by immunoSEQ multiplex PCR; TCRdb keeps only in-frame clonotypes and omits some of them. This sample has 1 million to 1.3 million clones, with more than 75% found just once. Sequenced: memory CD4+ T cells from PBMCs. Subset indicated: CD45RA-negative fraction. The receptor source for this set is a young man in good health. Some clones in this sample may be carry-over from other donors' samples.

The gene calls are TRBV5-1 and TRBJ1-1, with 10 bases fitting TRBD1. The CDR3 is made up of 13 amino acids. Germline V CDR1 and CDR2: SGHRS, YFSETQ. V lost 4 bases, J lost 11 bases, and 8 bases stayed unmatched. The CDR3 DNA sequence: TGCGCCAGCAGCCCCCGGACAGGGGGAAGGGCTTTCTTT. Translating it yields CASSPRTGGRAFF.

The V and J genes are TRBV6-6 and TRBJ1-5, with D perhaps matching TRBD1 (5 bases). V lost 2 bases and J 5 bases, leaving 13 bases between the germline ends. The CDR3 is 15 residues long. Per germline, CDR1 MNHNY and CDR2 SVGAGI (reference sequence). The CDR3 bases are TGTGCCAGCAGTTACCCCACGGGGGTGGATCAGCCCCAGCATTTT. It yields the protein CASSYPTGVDQPQHF.

The V and J genes are TRBV27 and TRBJ2-1, with TRBD2 identical over 8 bases. With V trimmed by 6 bases and J by 5 bases, 9 bases remained unmatched. The CDR3 runs to 15 residues. Germline CDR1 reads MNHEY; CDR2 reads SMNVEV (reference sequence). CDR3 nucleotide sequence: TGTGCCAGCAGCACCCGGGAGGGCCCCGACAATGAGCAGTTCTTC. Encoded protein: CASSTREGPDNEQFF.

The genes are TRBV7-9 and TRBJ2-7; 8 bases are a match to TRBD1. Looked up from germline, CDR1 is SEHNR and CDR2 is FQNEAQ (reference sequence). The CDR3 runs 14 residues. V shed 5 bases, J shed 7 bases, and the junction held 10 bases outside the gene matches. In nucleotides, the CDR3 is TGTGCCAGCAGCCCCGCGGGACAGGTCTGGGAGCAGTACTTC. Protein product: CASSPAGQVWEQYF.

This chain links TRBV14 with TRBJ1-1; TRBD1 matches at 8 bases. The CDR3 runs to 16 residues. J gave up 9 bases and V 1 base, and 13 bases lay outside the gene matches. From germline, CDR1 is SGHDN and CDR2 FVKESK. The CDR3 DNA follows: TGTGCCAGCAGCCAAGCCGGACAGGGAATGTTACCCAAAGCTTTCTTT. It translates to CASSQAGQGMLPKAFF.

The chain has TRBV6-5 and TRBJ2-7; 9 nucleotides line up with TRBD2. Germline CDR1 and CDR2: MNHEY and SVGAGI. V was clipped by 6 bases and J by 3 bases; unmatched bases: 9. The CDR3 covers 15 residues. The CDR3 protein is CASSYGASGNYEQYF. CDR3 coding DNA: TGTGCCAGCAGCTACGGGGCTAGCGGGAACTACGAGCAGTACTTC.

This clone has ten or more counts. The V and J genes are TRBV4-3 and TRBJ2-2; D is undetermined. Trimming took off 0 bases at V and 7 bases at J, with 9 bases between the two ends. Per germline, CDR1 LGHNA and CDR2 YSLEER. The CDR3 is 14 residues long. CDR3 coding DNA: TGCGCCAGCAGCCAAGATAGGAGCTTCGGGGAGCTGTTTTTT. Protein: CASSQDRSFGELFF.

The V gene is TRBV7-9, the J gene TRBJ2-2; TRBD2 aligns across 12 bases. The junction had 5 bases not matched to a gene; V was cut back by 4 bases and J by 5 bases. This CDR3 has 16 amino acids. CDR1 is SEHNR and CDR2 is FQNEAQ in the germline V gene (reference sequence). This CDR3 reads CASSSLGTSGTGELFF. CDR3 coding DNA: TGTGCCAGCAGCTCCCTCGGGACTAGCGGGACCGGGGAGCTGTTTTTT.

The chain has TRBV7-9 and TRBJ2-5; 8 nucleotides agree with TRBD2. J lost 2 bases, V lost 7 bases, and 6 bases had no gene match. Germline CDR1 SEHNR, CDR2 FQNEAQ (reference sequence). This CDR3 has 14 amino acids. In DNA, the CDR3 is TGTGCCAGCACCCTAACGGGAGGGCAAGAGACCCAGTACTTC. Translated, it gives CASTLTGGQETQYF.

This CDR3 reads CASSLIGGEKLFF. The CDR3 DNA is TGTGCCAGCAGCTTGATTGGGGGTGAAAAACTGTTTTTT. This sequence joins TRBV5-6 and TRBJ1-4; maybe TRBD1 (5 bases). V lost 1 base to trimming and J lost 7 bases, with 8 bases between them. Germline V gene data show CDR1 as SGHDT and CDR2 as YYEEEE. The CDR3 is 13 amino acids.

This rearrangement joins TRBV5-4 to TRBJ2-5; D perhaps matches TRBD1 (6 bases). CDR1 and CDR2 from the germline V gene are SGHNT and YYREEE (reference sequence). The CDR3 is 16 residues long. The V gene lost 0 bases and the J gene lost 2 bases, with 14 bases spanning the gap. CDR3 nucleotides: TGTGCCAGCAGCTTGGCGGCAGGGGTGGGGCAAGAGACCCAGTACTTC. Its translation is CASSLAAGVGQETQYF.

The chain joins TRBV7-3 to TRBJ2-7, with D possibly being TRBD1 (5 bases). There are 15 residues in the CDR3. Germline V lookup: CDR1 SGHTA, CDR2 FQGTGA. The V and J ends lost 2 bases and 5 bases respectively, with 16 bases between them. Written as DNA, the CDR3 is TGTGCCAGCAGCTTAGGGGCAGTTGGGGTAGACGAGCAGTACTTC. Amino acids: CASSLGAVGVDEQYF.

The CDR3 DNA reads TGTGCCAGCTCCCCCGGGACAGGGAACAATGAGCAGTTCTTC. Its protein product is CASSPGTGNNEQFF. The chain carries TRBV18 and TRBJ2-1, with TRBD1 identical over 9 bases. Germline-derived CDR1 and CDR2 are KGHSH and LQKENI. This CDR3 is built from 14 residues. Trimming at V came to 6 bases and at J to 5 bases, leaving 5 bases not matched to a gene.

The rearrangement joins TRBV6-6 to TRBJ1-2, with D perhaps matching TRBD1 (5 bases). This CDR3 region has 16 residues. V lost 0 bases to trimming and J lost 5 bases, with 16 bases between them. Germline V gene data show CDR1 as MNHNY and CDR2 as SVGAGI (reference sequence). The CDR3 coding sequence is TGTGCCAGCAGTTACTCTCGGCAGGGCCTGAGGTATGGCTACACCTTC. Its protein is CASSYSRQGLRYGYTF.

For this clone: A far larger clone is one base from this, pointing to a likely read error. The same CDR3 arises from other DNA sequences in this sample as well. V and J are TRBV30 and TRBJ1-5; no clear D gene. The germline V gene has CDR1 GTSNPN and CDR2 SVGIG (reference sequence). This CDR3 comprises 15 residues. V lost 5 bases and J lost 0, with 14 bases in between. The CDR3 reads CAWGKPGFSNQPQHF. CDR3 coding DNA: TGTGCCTGGGGCAAGCCGGGATTTAGCAATCAGCCCCAGCATTTT. Combining the CDR3 with reference TRBV30 and TRBJ1-5 gives the whole variable domain SQTIHQWPATLVQPVGSPLSLECTVEGTSNPNLYWYRQAAGRGLQLLFYSVGIGQISSEVPQNLSASRPQDRQFILSSKKLLLSDSGFYLCAWGKPGFSNQPQHFGDGTRLSIL.

This clone was seen once. V gene TRBV28 combines with J gene TRBJ1-5; no definite D call. The V end was cut by 3 bases, the J end by 4 bases, with 16 bases between. The CDR3 is 16 amino acids. Germline V gives CDR1 MDHEN, CDR2 SYDVKM. The CDR3 bases are TGTGCCAGCAGTTTCGGCCGCGTCGGGCTGAATCAGCCCCAGCATTTT. Amino acid sequence: CASSFGRVGLNQPQHF.

In its sample, this clone was seen once. This rearrangement joins TRBV6-5 to TRBJ1-1, with TRBD1 identical over 8 bases. The CDR3 has 15 amino acids. With 6 bases clipped from V and 4 bases from J, the junction kept 10 bases outside the gene matches. Germline-derived CDR1 and CDR2 are MNHEY and SVGAGI. The CDR3 protein is CASRWGQAVLTEAFF. The CDR3, as DNA: TGTGCCAGCAGATGGGGACAGGCGGTCCTCACTGAAGCTTTCTTT.

The chain combines TRBV15 with TRBJ2-7; the D gene is possibly TRBD1 (6 bases). Germline V gives CDR1 LNHNV, CDR2 YYDKDF (reference sequence). CDR3 size: 17 residues. V lost 0 bases to trimming and J lost 2 bases, with 17 bases between them. The CDR3 is CATSRDHGQSMPYEQYF. CDR3 sequence (DNA): TGTGCCACCAGCAGAGATCACGGACAGTCAATGCCCTACGAGCAGTACTTC.

The chain recombines TRBV7-2 with TRBJ2-2; D is undetermined. The CDR3 has 14 residues. The V end was cut by 1 base, the J end by 6 bases, with 9 bases between. Germline CDR1 reads SGHTA; CDR2 reads FQGNSA. The CDR3 sequence: CASSLVSGAGELFF. The CDR3 DNA sequence: TGTGCCAGCAGCTTAGTTTCCGGCGCCGGGGAGCTGTTTTTT. Full variable domain (remainder filled in from reference TRBV7-2 and TRBJ2-2): GAGVSQSPSNKVTEKGKDVELRCDPISGHTALYWYRQSLGQGLEFLIYFQGNSAPDKSGLPSDRFSAERTGGSVSTLTIQRTQQEDSAVYLCASSLVSGAGELFFGEGSRLTVL.

This clone was seen a single time. The chain uses TRBV7-2 and TRBJ1-5; no definite D call. This CDR3 region has 13 residues. Looked up from germline, CDR1 is SGHTA and CDR2 is FQGNSA. V was cut by 0 bases and J by 8 bases, with 8 bases left in between. The CDR3 reads CASSLARDEPQHF. The CDR3 DNA reads TGTGCCAGCAGCTTAGCGAGGGATGAGCCCCAGCATTTT.

The chain uses TRBV28 and TRBJ1-3, with a tentative D call TRBD1 (6 bases). The CDR3 is made up of 16 amino acids. CDR1 is MDHEN, CDR2 SYDVKM, per germline. Trimming took 8 bases from V and 4 from J, leaving 21 bases between them. CDR3 sequence reads: CASCSPGTPRGNTIYF. The DNA of the CDR3 is TGTGCCAGCTGTTCCCCAGGGACACCTAGGGGAAACACCATATATTTT.

This clone showed up just a few times. The chain carries TRBV29-1 and TRBJ1-2; 8 bases align to TRBD1. This CDR3 has 14 residues. Germline CDR1 and CDR2: SQVTM and ANQGSEA. The J segment lost 4 bases and the V segment lost 1 base, leaving 5 bases of the junction unmatched. The CDR3 sequence: CSVEGRGRAYGYTF. The DNA of the CDR3 is TGCAGCGTTGAAGGCAGGGGGCGCGCCTATGGCTACACCTTC.

J is TRBJ2-7 and V is TRBV5-1, with 7 bases fitting TRBD2. Germline V CDR1 and CDR2: SGHRS, YFSETQ. The CDR3 extends over 14 amino acids. Trimming removed 2 bases from V and 4 bases from J; junction bases left unmatched: 6. CDR3 in DNA: TGCGCCAGCAGCTTAGGGACTACAGGATACGAGCAGTACTTC. This codes for CASSLGTTGYEQYF.

V usage is TRBV2 and J usage is TRBJ1-1; D unresolved. Per the germline V gene, CDR1 is SNHLY and CDR2 is FYNNEI. This CDR3 contains 17 residues. The V gene lost 5 bases and the J gene lost 1 base, with 20 bases spanning the gap. CDR3: CASSPPFNTGRNTEAFF. In DNA form, the CDR3 reads TGTGCCAGCAGTCCCCCCTTTAACACGGGCCGGAACACTGAAGCTTTCTTT.

This clone is a singleton in its sample. The chain recombines TRBV28 with TRBJ1-3; tentatively, D is TRBD1 (5 bases). Germline V gene sequence: CDR1 MDHEN, CDR2 SYDVKM. CDR3 length: 15 amino acids. V was cut by 3 bases and J by 0 bases, with 9 bases left in between. The CDR3 coding sequence is TGTGCCAGCAGTTTCGGGGGGGGCTCTGGAAACACCATATATTTT. It specifies CASSFGGGSGNTIYF.

The rearrangement links TRBV10-3 to TRBJ1-1; TRBD1 might be the D (5 bases). V was cut by 2 bases and J by 0 bases, with 7 bases left in between. Germline CDR1 reads ENHRY; CDR2 reads SYGVKD. The CDR3 has 14 residues. Here the CDR3 reads CAISEGALNTEAFF. The CDR3 coding sequence is TGTGCCATCAGTGAGGGGGCTTTGAACACTGAAGCTTTCTTT.

V is TRBV27 and J is TRBJ2-1; no clear D gene. This CDR3 has 16 amino acids. Germline-derived CDR1 and CDR2 are MNHEY and SMNVEV (reference sequence). The V end lost 6 bases, the J end lost 0 bases, and 15 bases lay between the germline ends. In nucleotides, the CDR3 is TGTGCCAGCAGCCTACGCGGCGGTTACTCCTACAATGAGCAGTTCTTC. It translates to CASSLRGGYSYNEQFF.

The chain employs TRBV7-2 and TRBJ1-1, with TRBD1 matching 7 bases. Trimming removed 5 bases from V and 7 bases from J; junction bases left unmatched: 4. This CDR3 is 12 amino acids long. The V gene's germline CDR1 is SGHTA and CDR2 FQGNSA. CDR3 sequence (DNA): TGTGCCAGCAGCCCGACAGGGTTTGAAGCTTTCTTT. Amino acids: CASSPTGFEAFF.

As to this clone: This CDR3 is also generated by other DNA sequences in the sample. This chain connects TRBV5-6 to TRBJ2-7; D assignment may be TRBD1 or TRBD2 (5 bases each). The germline gives CDR1 SGHDT, CDR2 YYEEEE. V was cut by 2 bases and J by 1 base, with 7 bases left in between. The CDR3 is made up of 13 amino acids. CDR3 region: CASSFGTSYEQYF. CDR3 in DNA: TGTGCCAGCAGCTTCGGGACGTCCTACGAGCAGTACTTC.

The chain links TRBV7-9 to TRBJ1-2, with a tentative D call TRBD1 (5 bases). The V end lost 5 bases, the J end lost 5 bases, and 21 bases lay between the germline ends. The germline V gene has CDR1 SEHNR and CDR2 FQNEAQ (reference sequence). The CDR3 sequence is 16 residues long. The CDR3 is CASSVARDPPYYGYTF. The CDR3 bases are TGTGCCAGCAGCGTGGCGCGGGACCCGCCGTATTATGGCTACACCTTC.

The chain is built from TRBV5-1 and TRBJ2-7; TRBD2 aligns across 12 bases. Germline trimming cut 2 bases from V and 4 bases from J; bases unmatched to any gene: 4. This CDR3 has 15 amino acids. Per the germline V gene, CDR1 is SGHRS and CDR2 is YFSETQ. As DNA, the CDR3 is TGCGCCAGCAGCTTTACTAGCGGGAGGAGTTACGAGCAGTACTTC. Translation: CASSFTSGRSYEQYF.

This clone was counted only a few times. The chain carries TRBV29-1 and TRBJ2-3, with 10 bases lining up with TRBD1. V was pared by 4 bases and J by 2 bases, with 3 bases of the junction left unmatched. The CDR3 has 14 residues. From germline, CDR1 is SQVTM and CDR2 ANQGSEA. The CDR3 DNA reads TGCAGCGTTGGGACAGGGGGAACCACAGATACGCAGTATTTT. It codes for CSVGTGGTTDTQYF.